The 8 T cell receptor beta chains listed next were all sequenced from one sample in a study of blood T cell repertoires in COVID-19. Method: immunoSEQ multiplex PCR; TCRdb's copy keeps in-frame clones and lacks some. The sample yields 150,000 to 200,000 clones, approximately 80% seen once. The sequenced sample was PBMCs or T cells enriched from blood (not recorded which). Receptors were obtained from a woman aged 55-70 years who had recovered from COVID-19.

This chain connects TRBV7-8 to TRBJ2-3; 7 nucleotides match TRBD2. V shed 2 bases, J shed 0 bases, and the junction held 5 bases outside the gene matches. The CDR3 length is 16 residues. From germline, CDR1 is SGHVS and CDR2 FQNEAQ. CDR3 region: CASSLNPGGSTDTQYF. CDR3 sequence (DNA): TGTGCCAGCAGCTTAAATCCCGGGGGGAGCACAGATACGCAGTATTTT.

This clone was detected only a few times. V usage is TRBV10-1 and J usage is TRBJ1-2; D call uncertain. The CDR3 runs 13 residues. Germline V gives CDR1 WNHNN, CDR2 SYGVQD (reference sequence). V lost 0 bases, J lost 4 bases, and 6 bases lay in between. This chain's CDR3 is CASSESEAYGYTF. The CDR3 region has the DNA TGCGCCAGCAGTGAGTCAGAGGCCTATGGCTACACCTTC.

The V gene is TRBV24-1, the J gene TRBJ1-2; a possible D gene is TRBD1 (6 bases). This CDR3 has 16 residues. In germline, CDR1 is KGHDR, CDR2 SFDVKD. Trimming pared 4 bases from V and 4 bases from J, leaving 18 bases between. The CDR3 sequence: CATSETNRAAFYGYTF. The CDR3 DNA reads as TGTGCCACCAGTGAAACAAACAGGGCCGCCTTCTATGGCTACACCTTC.

The rearrangement uses TRBV5-1 and TRBJ2-2; 10 bases align to TRBD1. Germline CDR1 SGHRS, CDR2 YFSETQ. This CDR3 region has 14 residues. J was trimmed by 6 bases and V by 4 bases; bases with no gene match: 3. The CDR3 spells CASSEGQGPGELFF. The CDR3 DNA sequence: TGCGCCAGCAGCGAGGGACAGGGGCCCGGGGAGCTGTTTTTT.

The rearrangement joins TRBV6-5 to TRBJ2-5; 7 nucleotides align to TRBD1. Germline trimming cut 7 bases from V and 1 base from J; bases unmatched to any gene: 6. Germline assignment: CDR1 MNHEY and CDR2 SVGAGI. The CDR3 contains 14 residues. The DNA of the CDR3 is TGTGCCAGCACTCTGGGACAGCTCCAAGAGACCCAGTACTTC. Translated, it gives CASTLGQLQETQYF.

The V and J genes are TRBV15 and TRBJ2-4; 10 positions agree with TRBD2. The CDR3 is 21 residues long. The germline V gene has CDR1 LNHNV and CDR2 YYDKDF (reference sequence). V trimming: 0 bases; J trimming: 1 base; junction bases outside the gene matches: 15. CDR3 in DNA: TGTGCCACCAGCAGAGATTTTACGGAGCGGGGGGGCAGCGCGGCCAAAAACATTCAGTACTTC. Translation gives CATSRDFTERGGSAAKNIQYF.

This clone was recorded once. The chain is built from TRBV7-2 and TRBJ2-7, with 9 bases that match TRBD2. The CDR3 is 16 residues long. Germline CDR1 and CDR2: SGHTA and FQGNSA. V lost 1 base to trimming and J lost 3 bases; unmatched junction nucleotides: 7. CDR3 sequence (DNA): TGTGCCAGCAGCTTAGGCGGTAGCGGGGGATACTACGAGCAGTACTTC. This codes for CASSLGGSGGYYEQYF. The whole variable domain, filled in from reference TRBV7-2 and TRBJ2-7, reads GAGVSQSPSNKVTEKGKDVELRCDPISGHTALYWYRQSLGQGLEFLIYFQGNSAPDKSGLPSDRFSAERTGGSVSTLTIQRTQQEDSAVYLCASSLGGSGGYYEQYFGPGTRLTVT.

The chain links TRBV10-2 to TRBJ2-2; TRBD1 is a possible D gene (6 bases). Between the trimmed V and J ends, which lost 6 bases and 4 bases, there was a span of 9 bases. The CDR3 length is 13 residues. Looked up from germline, CDR1 is WSHSY and CDR2 is SAAADI. The CDR3 bases are TGCGCCAGCAGGACAGGTGTCACCGGGGAGCTGTTTTTT. Its protein product is CASRTGVTGELFF.